These 17 T cell receptor beta chains were sequenced from one sample in a study of beta chain features in type 1 diabetes. Whole-study findings and limits: Within each of all four CD4+ subsets, Type 1 diabetes patients had TCRB CDR3s that were moderately but significantly shorter.

These TCRs' antigens remain unknown. Expressed TCRB transcripts were sequenced, since all the RNA that had been isolated was reverse transcribed. TCRdb's copy holds only in-frame clones and misses some; the assay was immunoSEQ multiplex PCR. The sample has around 650,000 clones, 12% seen once. Sequenced material: naive CD4+ T cells from blood. These receptors were collected from a man between 25 and 39 years old with type 1 diabetes.

The chain combines TRBV9 with TRBJ2-1; 7 positions agree with TRBD2. In germline, CDR1 is SGDLS, CDR2 YYNGEE. V dropped 1 base and J dropped 5; count of bases not matched to a gene: 3. This CDR3 has 14 amino acids. The CDR3 loop is CASSVSSGHNEQFF. CDR3 DNA: TGTGCCAGCAGCGTATCTAGCGGACACAATGAGCAGTTCTTC.

This clone was detected only a few times. V and J are TRBV25-1 and TRBJ2-3; 9 bases map to TRBD2. This CDR3 has 15 amino acids. Germline assignment: CDR1 MGHDK and CDR2 SYGVNS. V was clipped by 2 bases and J by 2 bases; unmatched bases: 2. The CDR3 region is CASSEASGATDTQYF. For the CDR3, the DNA is TGTGCCAGCAGTGAAGCTAGCGGGGCCACAGATACGCAGTATTTT. The full variable domain, in which reference TRBV25-1 and TRBJ2-3 provide the parts outside the CDR3, is EADIYQTPRYLVIGTGKKITLECSQTMGHDKMYWYQQDPGMELHLIHYSYGVNSTEKGDLSSESTVSRIRTEHFPLTLESARPSHTSQYLCASSEASGATDTQYFGPGTRLTVL.

J is TRBJ1-6 and V is TRBV5-1; D gene uncertain. From germline, CDR1 is SGHRS and CDR2 YFSETQ. CDR3 size: 15 residues. V lost 2 bases and J lost 8, with 14 bases in between. This CDR3 reads CASSFGSINDSPLHF. CDR3 nucleotides: TGCGCCAGCAGCTTCGGCAGTATCAATGATTCACCCCTCCACTTT.

This clone showed up just a few times. The chain has TRBV9 and TRBJ1-5, with D unclear. CDR1 and CDR2 from the germline V gene are SGDLS and YYNGEE. The CDR3 is 13 residues long. V was shortened by 0 bases and J by 4 bases, with 5 bases between the two germline ends. The CDR3 protein is CASSVEENQPQHF. In nucleotides, the CDR3 is TGTGCCAGCAGCGTAGAAGAAAATCAGCCCCAGCATTTT.

This chain joins TRBV2 and TRBJ2-5; 10 positions match TRBD2. V trimming: 4 bases; J trimming: 5 bases; junction bases outside the gene matches: 10. Germline loops: CDR1 SNHLY, CDR2 FYNNEI. The CDR3 length is 16 residues. In DNA, the CDR3 is TGTGCCAGCAGTGGACTCGGTAGCGGGGGGCCGGAGACCCAGTACTTC. Its protein is CASSGLGSGGPETQYF.

V usage is TRBV5-6 and J usage is TRBJ2-5; 9 bases fit TRBD1. This CDR3 is built from 15 residues. Germline V lookup: CDR1 SGHDT, CDR2 YYEEEE. J gave up 4 bases and V 4 bases, and 8 bases lay outside the gene matches. The CDR3: CASSITGGRGETQYF. The CDR3 DNA sequence: TGTGCCAGCAGCATAACAGGGGGCCGCGGAGAGACCCAGTACTTC.

This clone has more than one count but fewer than ten. The V and J genes are TRBV28 and TRBJ1-2; 8 bases agree with TRBD1. From germline, CDR1 is MDHEN and CDR2 SYDVKM. The CDR3 has 13 residues. J was trimmed by 7 bases and V by 0 bases; bases with no gene match: 1. The CDR3: CASSLWTGAGYTF. CDR3 nucleotides: TGTGCCAGCAGTTTATGGACAGGGGCTGGCTACACCTTC.

The V call is TRBV30, the J call TRBJ1-5; the D is unclear. V dropped 1 base and J dropped 4 bases, with 8 bases sitting between them. The germline V gene encodes CDR1 GTSNPN and CDR2 SVGIG (reference sequence). CDR3 length: 13 residues. The chain's CDR3 is CAWSGLWNQPQHF. DNA of the CDR3: TGTGCCTGGAGTGGGCTTTGGAATCAGCCCCAGCATTTT.

J is TRBJ1-1 and V is TRBV5-1, with a weak D call TRBD1 (6 bases). Germline assignment: CDR1 SGHRS and CDR2 YFSETQ. The CDR3 length is 12 residues. V was pared by 4 bases and J by 6 bases, with 10 bases between. The CDR3 nucleotides read TGCGCCAGCAGCCTACAGGGTCCTGAAGCTTTCTTT. Its translation: CASSLQGPEAFF.

This chain uses TRBV5-1 with TRBJ2-7; possible D gene TRBD1, 6 bases. The germline CDR1 and CDR2 sequences are SGHRS and YFSETQ. This CDR3 is built from 13 residues. V shed 1 base and J shed 5 bases, with 10 bases lying between them. The CDR3 here is CASSLWGQDEQYF. DNA of the CDR3: TGCGCCAGCAGCTTGTGGGGGCAGGACGAGCAGTACTTC.

This clone was picked up a small number of times. CDR3 amino acids: CASSLIQDLDGYTF. CDR3 nucleotides: TGTGCCAGCAGCTTGATACAGGATTTAGATGGCTACACCTTC. V gene TRBV5-4 combines with J gene TRBJ1-2, with D possibly matching TRBD1 (5 bases). CDR1 and CDR2 from the germline V gene are SGHNT and YYREEE (reference sequence). Trimming removed 1 base from V and 6 bases from J, with 13 bases in between. This CDR3 region has 14 residues.

The chain carries TRBV30 and TRBJ2-1; D unresolved. This CDR3 contains 12 residues. Deletions cut 1 base from V and 6 bases from J, with 7 bases between. Per the germline V gene, CDR1 is GTSNPN and CDR2 is SVGIG (reference sequence). The CDR3 spells CAWSDHINEQFF. DNA of the CDR3: TGTGCCTGGAGTGATCATATCAATGAGCAGTTCTTC.

This clone was seen more than once but under ten times. This sequence joins TRBV6-1 and TRBJ1-5; D is unresolved. The CDR3 is 15 amino acids. The V gene lost 3 bases and the J gene lost 0 bases, with 9 bases spanning the gap. Germline V lookup: CDR1 MNHNS, CDR2 SASEGT. CDR3 nucleotide sequence: TGTGCCAGCAGTGACAGGCTGAATAGCAATCAGCCCCAGCATTTT. It encodes CASSDRLNSNQPQHF.

The chain uses TRBV4-1 and TRBJ2-4, with D maybe TRBD1 (6 bases). Germline values: CDR1 MGHRA, CDR2 YSYEKL. This CDR3 is 17 amino acids long. V lost 0 bases and J 0 bases, leaving 12 bases between the germline ends. CDR3 DNA sequence: TGCGCCAGCAGCCAAGATCATGAGGGACAAGCCAAAAACATTCAGTACTTC. Its protein is CASSQDHEGQAKNIQYF.

The V and J genes are TRBV9 and TRBJ2-2, with 7 nucleotides matching TRBD1. The length of the CDR3 is 16 residues. Germline CDR1 is SGDLS and CDR2 is YYNGEE. V lost 3 bases to trimming and J lost 4 bases; unmatched junction nucleotides: 9. This CDR3 reads CASSALQGSPTGELFF. CDR3 in DNA: TGTGCCAGCAGCGCCCTACAGGGGTCACCCACCGGGGAGCTGTTTTTT. Filled out from reference TRBV9 and TRBJ2-2, the complete variable domain reads DSGVTQTPKHLITATGQRVTLRCSPRSGDLSVYWYQQSLDQGLQFLIQYYNGEERAKGNILERFSAQQFPDLHSELNLSSLELGDSALYFCASSALQGSPTGELFFGEGSRLTVL.

This clone was counted between two and nine times. Written as DNA, the CDR3 is TGTGCCAGCAGTCCTACGAGGCGGGTATACGAGCAGTACTTC. It translates to CASSPTRRVYEQYF. This chain links TRBV7-2 with TRBJ2-7; TRBD2 is a possible D gene (5 bases). Germline V gives CDR1 SGHTA, CDR2 FQGNSA. This CDR3 spans 14 amino acids. V lost 6 bases, J lost 4 bases, and 16 bases lay in between. The full variable domain, rest sourced from reference TRBV7-2 and TRBJ2-7, is GAGVSQSPSNKVTEKGKDVELRCDPISGHTALYWYRQSLGQGLEFLIYFQGNSAPDKSGLPSDRFSAERTGGSVSTLTIQRTQQEDSAVYLCASSPTRRVYEQYFGPGTRLTVT.

The J gene is TRBJ2-6, the V gene TRBV6-5; TRBD1 aligns across 8 bases. The CDR3 runs 16 residues. Trimming removed 1 base from V and 2 bases from J; junction bases left unmatched: 1. Germline V lookup: CDR1 MNHEY, CDR2 SVGAGI. CDR3 amino acids: CASSYLQGAGANVLTF. The CDR3 DNA sequence: TGTGCCAGCAGTTACTTACAGGGGGCTGGGGCCAACGTCCTGACTTTC.